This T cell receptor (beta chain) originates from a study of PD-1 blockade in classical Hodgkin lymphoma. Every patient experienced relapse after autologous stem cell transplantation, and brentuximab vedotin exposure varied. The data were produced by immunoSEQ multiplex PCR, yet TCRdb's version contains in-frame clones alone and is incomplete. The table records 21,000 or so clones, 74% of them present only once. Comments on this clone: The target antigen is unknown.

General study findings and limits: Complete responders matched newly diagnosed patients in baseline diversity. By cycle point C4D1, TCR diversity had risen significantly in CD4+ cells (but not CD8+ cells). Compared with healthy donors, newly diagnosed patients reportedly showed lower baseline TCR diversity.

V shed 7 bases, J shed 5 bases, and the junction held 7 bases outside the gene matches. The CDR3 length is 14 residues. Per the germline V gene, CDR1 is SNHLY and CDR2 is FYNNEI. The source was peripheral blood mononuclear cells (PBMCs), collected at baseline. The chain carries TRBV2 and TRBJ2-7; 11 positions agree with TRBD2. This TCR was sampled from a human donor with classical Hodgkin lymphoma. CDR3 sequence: CASTEGLAGHEQYF. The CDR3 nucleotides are TGTGCCAGCACCGAAGGACTAGCGGGCCACGAGCAGTACTTC. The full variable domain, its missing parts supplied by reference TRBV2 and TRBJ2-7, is EPEVTQTPSHQVTQMGQEVILRCVPISNHLYFYWYRQILGQKVEFLVSFYNNEISEKSEIFDDQFSVERPDGSNFTLKIRSTKLEDSAMYFCASTEGLAGHEQYFGPGTRLTVT.